This T cell receptor beta chain comes out of a study of T-cell memory formation after mild COVID-19. Study-wide context: The study found TCR clusters largely donor specific.

TCRdb fed the 5' RACE reads into MiXCR, producing one record per CDR3 protein. This sample has almost 350,000 distinct CDR3 sequences, with roughly 20% found just once. The CDR3 has 14 residues. After removal of 3 bases from V and 4 bases from J, the junction contained 5 bases not matched to a gene. Looked up from germline, CDR1 is SQVTM and CDR2 is ANQGSEA. Study-wide findings and caveats: Mainly in CM and EM were contracting CD4+ clones; CD8+ were in EMRA. Some clones that responded were present in memory (sampled pre-infection), which suggests cross-reactive memory joined.

A word on this clonotype: Its antigen is not known.

V usage is TRBV29-1 and J usage is TRBJ2-3; 9 nucleotides line up with TRBD1. This sequence was found in a man between 18 and 35 years old who had mild COVID-19 (a few samples of this study predate the infection). Cell type and time point are not known. Sequencing input: PBMCs or a T cell subset sorted from them (not recorded which). In DNA form, the CDR3 reads TGCAGCGTTGAGGGACAGGGAACAGCAGATACGCAGTATTTT. Translating gives CSVEGQGTADTQYF.